This is a list of T cell receptor beta chains from one sample in a study of blood T cell repertoires in COVID-19. Sequencing used immunoSEQ multiplex PCR; TCRdb keeps in-frame clones, though not all of them. Among approximately 220,000 clones listed, about four fifths were seen once. Sequencing used PBMCs or T cells enriched from blood (not recorded which). The receptors were sampled from a woman in her fifties or sixties who had been exposed to COVID-19. Both conserved end residues are part of each CDR3. Fields, in order: V gene, J gene, D gene, clone size, CDR3 DNA, CDR3 protein. A D gene is named only where the DNA matches it firmly. Not every row has a clone size; where given, it reads once, few, many or a size class.

v_gene: TRBV7-9
j_gene: TRBJ1-6
d_gene: -
abundance: once
CDR3nt: TGTGCCAGCAGCTCTGGGGAGTCCTATTCACCCCTCCACTTT
CDR3aa: CASSSGESYSPLHF

v_gene: TRBV3-1/TRBV3-2
j_gene: TRBJ2-2
d_gene: -
abundance: -
CDR3nt: TGTGCCAGCACTACAGGGGAGGACACCGGGGAGCTGTTTTTT
CDR3aa: CASTTGEDTGELFF

v_gene: TRBV27
j_gene: TRBJ2-1
d_gene: -
abundance: -
CDR3nt: TGTGCCAGCAGTTTCTCCGGACAGTTTCAGAACAATGAGCAGTTCTTC
CDR3aa: CASSFSGQFQNNEQFF

v_gene: TRBV5-1
j_gene: TRBJ1-6
d_gene: -
abundance: -
CDR3nt: TGCGCCAGCAGCTTGGGAGGCGATAATTCACCCCTCCACTTT
CDR3aa: CASSLGGDNSPLHF

v_gene: TRBV10-3
j_gene: TRBJ1-2
d_gene: -
abundance: -
CDR3nt: TGTGCCATCAGTGAGAGACAGGAAAATGGCTACACCTTC
CDR3aa: CAISERQENGYTF

v_gene: TRBV2
j_gene: TRBJ2-1
d_gene: -
abundance: -
CDR3nt: TGTGCCAGCGGGGAGGAACTTCAGTTCTTC
CDR3aa: CASGEELQFF

v_gene: TRBV10-3
j_gene: TRBJ1-1
d_gene: TRBD1
abundance: -
CDR3nt: TGTGCCATCAGTGAGGTCAACAGGGGAGAGGGGGGAACTGAAGCTTTCTTT
CDR3aa: CAISEVNRGEGGTEAFF

v_gene: TRBV15
j_gene: TRBJ2-7
d_gene: TRBD1
abundance: -
CDR3nt: TGTGCCACCAGCAGAACAGGTTCCGGGACAGGGACCGCCTACGAGCAGTACTTC
CDR3aa: CATSRTGSGTGTAYEQYF

v_gene: TRBV4-1
j_gene: TRBJ1-1
d_gene: -
abundance: -
CDR3nt: TGCGCCAGCAGCCAACCCCGACAGAACACTGAAGCTTTCTTT
CDR3aa: CASSQPRQNTEAFF

v_gene: TRBV2
j_gene: TRBJ1-1
d_gene: TRBD1
abundance: few
CDR3nt: TGTGCCAGCAGTCCCACCACCGGGACAGGGGTAAAGGCTTTCTTT
CDR3aa: CASSPTTGTGVKAFF

v_gene: TRBV6-2/TRBV6-3
j_gene: TRBJ2-5
d_gene: -
abundance: -
CDR3nt: TGTGCCAGCAGCCCCTCTCTTTCACGGAGCCAAGAGACCCAGTACTTC
CDR3aa: CASSPSLSRSQETQYF

v_gene: TRBV13
j_gene: TRBJ1-2
d_gene: -
abundance: -
CDR3nt: TGTGCCAGCAGCTCCCTCGGAGGGGTGATACATGGCTACACCTTC
CDR3aa: CASSSLGGVIHGYTF

v_gene: TRBV3-1/TRBV3-2
j_gene: TRBJ1-1
d_gene: -
abundance: -
CDR3nt: TGTGCCAGCAGCCATAACTCACTGATGAACACTGAAGCTTTCTTT
CDR3aa: CASSHNSLMNTEAFF

v_gene: TRBV4-2
j_gene: TRBJ1-6
d_gene: TRBD1
abundance: few
CDR3nt: TGTGCCAGCAGCCAAGTCGACAGGGGGAATTCACCCCTCCACTTT
CDR3aa: CASSQVDRGNSPLHF

v_gene: TRBV19
j_gene: TRBJ1-1
d_gene: -
abundance: -
CDR3nt: TGTGCCAGTAGTATTGGTCAGGCGGGTCAGGTCTGGGGCACTGAAGCTTTCTTT
CDR3aa: CASSIGQAGQVWGTEAFF

v_gene: TRBV19
j_gene: TRBJ1-5
d_gene: -
abundance: -
CDR3nt: TGTGCCAGTAGTATCCAGGCCAGCCAGCCCCAGCATTTT
CDR3aa: CASSIQASQPQHF

v_gene: TRBV12-3/TRBV12-4
j_gene: TRBJ1-1
d_gene: -
abundance: few
CDR3nt: TGTGCCAGCAGTTTAGCAGGGGACACCCGGGCTTTCTTT
CDR3aa: CASSLAGDTRAFF

v_gene: TRBV11-2
j_gene: TRBJ2-3
d_gene: TRBD2
abundance: -
CDR3nt: TGTGCCAGCAGCTTAGGCGGGAGCGGCACAGATACGCAGTATTTT
CDR3aa: CASSLGGSGTDTQYF

v_gene: TRBV30
j_gene: TRBJ2-5
d_gene: -
abundance: once
CDR3nt: TGTGCCTGGAGAAATTGGGGGCTTCCAGAGACCCAGTACTTC
CDR3aa: CAWRNWGLPETQYF

v_gene: TRBV14
j_gene: TRBJ1-1
d_gene: -
abundance: -
CDR3nt: TGTGCCAGCAGCCAAGCGATCGGGGGTGAAGCTTTCTTT
CDR3aa: CASSQAIGGEAFF

v_gene: TRBV11-2
j_gene: TRBJ1-1
d_gene: -
abundance: -
CDR3nt: TGTGCCAGCAGCTTACCGCTTGGGAGCACGAGCACTGAAGCTTTCTTT
CDR3aa: CASSLPLGSTSTEAFF

v_gene: TRBV9
j_gene: TRBJ1-1
d_gene: -
abundance: -
CDR3nt: TGTGCCAGCAGCGCAGGCGTTGGCATGAACACTGAAGCTTTCTTT
CDR3aa: CASSAGVGMNTEAFF

v_gene: TRBV2
j_gene: TRBJ1-1
d_gene: -
abundance: -
CDR3nt: TGTGCCAGCAGTGAAGTTGGGGCGCCCGGTAAAGAAGCTTTCTTT
CDR3aa: CASSEVGAPGKEAFF

v_gene: TRBV18
j_gene: TRBJ1-1
d_gene: TRBD1
abundance: -
CDR3nt: TGTGCCAGCTCACCCGGACAGGGAGGACCTGAAGCTTTCTTT
CDR3aa: CASSPGQGGPEAFF

v_gene: TRBV15
j_gene: TRBJ2-5
d_gene: TRBD2
abundance: -
CDR3nt: TGTGCCACCAGCAGACGCGGGGGGCAAGAGACCCAGTACTTC
CDR3aa: CATSRRGGQETQYF

v_gene: TRBV5-6
j_gene: TRBJ2-7
d_gene: -
abundance: few
CDR3nt: TGTGCCAGCAGCCCTCCGACAGGTGTTATCTCCTACGAGCAGTACTTC
CDR3aa: CASSPPTGVISYEQYF

v_gene: TRBV6-1
j_gene: TRBJ1-1
d_gene: TRBD1
abundance: -
CDR3nt: TGTGCCAGCAGTGAATCAGGGGGATACGCTGAAGCTTTCTTT
CDR3aa: CASSESGGYAEAFF

v_gene: TRBV20-1
j_gene: TRBJ1-2
d_gene: -
abundance: -
CDR3nt: TGCAGTGCAACGGGAAACTATGGCTACACCTTC
CDR3aa: CSATGNYGYTF

v_gene: TRBV3-1/TRBV3-2
j_gene: TRBJ2-7
d_gene: TRBD1
abundance: -
CDR3nt: TGTGCCAGCAGCCAAGTGGGAGGGACAGGGGGGAACGAGCAGTACTTC
CDR3aa: CASSQVGGTGGNEQYF

v_gene: TRBV19
j_gene: TRBJ1-1
d_gene: TRBD1
abundance: -
CDR3nt: TGTGCCAGTAGTATAGGTTTAGGGGGCCGCCCGATCCGGGAAGCTTTCTTT
CDR3aa: CASSIGLGGRPIREAFF

v_gene: TRBV11-1
j_gene: TRBJ2-7
d_gene: -
abundance: -
CDR3nt: TGTGCCAGCAGCCCGACACCCTCTTACGAGCAGTACTTC
CDR3aa: CASSPTPSYEQYF

v_gene: TRBV19
j_gene: TRBJ2-5
d_gene: TRBD2
abundance: -
CDR3nt: TGTGCCAGTGGGGCGGGGGGCCAAGAGACCCAGTACTTC
CDR3aa: CASGAGGQETQYF

v_gene: TRBV24-1
j_gene: TRBJ2-7
d_gene: -
abundance: -
CDR3nt: TGTGCCACCAGTGATTTCTCTGAGCAGTACTTC
CDR3aa: CATSDFSEQYF

v_gene: TRBV5-1
j_gene: TRBJ1-2
d_gene: TRBD1
abundance: few
CDR3nt: TGCGCCAGCAGCTCGACAGGGCCTTATGGCTACACCTTC
CDR3aa: CASSSTGPYGYTF

v_gene: TRBV28
j_gene: TRBJ1-4
d_gene: -
abundance: -
CDR3nt: TGTGCCAGCAGTCCCACAGGGTTCTCAACTAATGAAAAACTGTTTTTT
CDR3aa: CASSPTGFSTNEKLFF

v_gene: TRBV5-1
j_gene: TRBJ2-1
d_gene: -
abundance: -
CDR3nt: TGCGCCAGCAGCTTAAGACGGGAATACAATGAGCAGTTCTTC
CDR3aa: CASSLRREYNEQFF

v_gene: TRBV7-9
j_gene: TRBJ2-1
d_gene: TRBD1
abundance: -
CDR3nt: TGTGCCAGCAGCTTTTCCGGGACAGGGCGGCGTGAGCAGTTCTTC
CDR3aa: CASSFSGTGRREQFF

v_gene: TRBV5-4
j_gene: TRBJ1-3
d_gene: -
abundance: -
CDR3nt: TGTGCCAGCAGCTTGTACGCAGGGGCCGGCTCTGGAAACACCATATATTTT
CDR3aa: CASSLYAGAGSGNTIYF

v_gene: TRBV5-1
j_gene: TRBJ2-1
d_gene: TRBD2
abundance: -
CDR3nt: TGCGCCAGCAACCCTAGCGGGGAGTACAATGAGCAGTTCTTC
CDR3aa: CASNPSGEYNEQFF

v_gene: TRBV25-1
j_gene: TRBJ2-2
d_gene: -
abundance: -
CDR3nt: TGTGCCAGCAGTGGGCTACAGGGAAGTACCGGGGAGCTGTTTTTT
CDR3aa: CASSGLQGSTGELFF

v_gene: TRBV9
j_gene: TRBJ1-3
d_gene: -
abundance: -
CDR3nt: TGTGCCAGCAGCGTAGGTCAGGCTGGAAACACCATATATTTT
CDR3aa: CASSVGQAGNTIYF

v_gene: TRBV7-8
j_gene: TRBJ1-5
d_gene: TRBD1
abundance: -
CDR3nt: TGTGCCAGCAGTCCCGGACAGGGAAGTCAGCCCCAGCATTTT
CDR3aa: CASSPGQGSQPQHF

v_gene: TRBV5-4
j_gene: TRBJ2-7
d_gene: -
abundance: -
CDR3nt: TGTGCCAGCAGCCGGGATTCCTACGAGCAGTACTTC
CDR3aa: CASSRDSYEQYF

v_gene: TRBV7-9
j_gene: TRBJ1-1
d_gene: TRBD1
abundance: -
CDR3nt: TGTGCCAGCAGCTTGGGACAGATAGCTGAAGCTTTCTTT
CDR3aa: CASSLGQIAEAFF